This T cell receptor (beta chain) was recovered during a study of human thymus T cells. The repertoire was sequenced with immunoSEQ multiplex PCR; TCRdb's copy has only in-frame clones and lacks some. Of about 50,000 clones detected, about 95% appear once; the ten largest clones hold under 0.2%. Congenital heart defects were the reason for the corrective surgery that the donors, healthy Finnish infants, were having. Sequenced sample: blood. The source is a girl in the first two years of life with a congenital heart defect but otherwise immunologically healthy.

The chain's CDR3 is CASSASGSSYNEQFF. CDR3 sequence (DNA): TGTGCCAGCAGCGCCAGCGGGAGCTCCTACAATGAGCAGTTCTTC. This sequence joins TRBV9 and TRBJ2-1; 8 positions agree with TRBD2. CDR1 is SGDLS, CDR2 YYNGEE, per germline. J was trimmed by 0 bases and V by 3 bases; bases with no gene match: 2. The CDR3 consists of 15 residues.